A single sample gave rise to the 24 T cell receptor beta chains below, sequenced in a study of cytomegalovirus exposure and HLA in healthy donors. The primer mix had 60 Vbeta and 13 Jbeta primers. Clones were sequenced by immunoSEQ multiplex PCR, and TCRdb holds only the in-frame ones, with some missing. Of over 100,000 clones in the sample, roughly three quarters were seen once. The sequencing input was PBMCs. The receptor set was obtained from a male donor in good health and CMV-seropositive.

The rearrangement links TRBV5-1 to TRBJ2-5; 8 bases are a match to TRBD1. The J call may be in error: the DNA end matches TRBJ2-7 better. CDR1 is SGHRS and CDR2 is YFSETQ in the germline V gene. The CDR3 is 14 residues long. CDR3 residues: CASKERDRIYEQYF. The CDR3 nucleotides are TGCGCCAGCAAAGAAAGGGACAGGATCTACGAGCAGTACTTC.

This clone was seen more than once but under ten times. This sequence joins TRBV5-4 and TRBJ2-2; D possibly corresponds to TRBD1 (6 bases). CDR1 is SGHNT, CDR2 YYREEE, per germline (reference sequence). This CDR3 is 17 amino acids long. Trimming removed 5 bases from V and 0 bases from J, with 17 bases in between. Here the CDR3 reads CASSPFRTDANTGELFF. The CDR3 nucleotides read TGTGCCAGCAGTCCCTTTCGGACAGACGCGAACACCGGGGAGCTGTTTTTT.

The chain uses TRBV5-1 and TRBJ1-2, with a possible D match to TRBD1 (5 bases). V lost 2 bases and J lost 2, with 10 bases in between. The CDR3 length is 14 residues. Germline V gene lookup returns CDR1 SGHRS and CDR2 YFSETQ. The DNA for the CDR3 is TGCGCCAGCAGCTTCGTGGGGGGGAACTATGGCTACACCTTC. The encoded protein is CASSFVGGNYGYTF.

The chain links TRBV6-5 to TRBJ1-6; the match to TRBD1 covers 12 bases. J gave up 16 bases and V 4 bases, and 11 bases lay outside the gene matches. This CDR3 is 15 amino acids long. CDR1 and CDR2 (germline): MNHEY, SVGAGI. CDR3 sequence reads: CASSLQGQGALSLHF. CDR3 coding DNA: TGTGCCAGCAGTTTACAGGGACAGGGGGCGCTATCTCTCCACTTT.

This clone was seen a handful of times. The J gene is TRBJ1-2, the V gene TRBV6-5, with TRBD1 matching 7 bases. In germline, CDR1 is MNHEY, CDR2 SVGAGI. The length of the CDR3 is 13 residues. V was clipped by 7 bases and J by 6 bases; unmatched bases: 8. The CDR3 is CASNRGGRDGYTF. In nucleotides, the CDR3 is TGTGCCAGCAACAGAGGGGGCAGGGATGGCTACACCTTC.

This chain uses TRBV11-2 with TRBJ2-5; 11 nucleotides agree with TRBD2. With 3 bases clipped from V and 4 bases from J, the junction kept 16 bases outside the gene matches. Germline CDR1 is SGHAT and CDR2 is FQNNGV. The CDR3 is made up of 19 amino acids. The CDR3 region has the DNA TGTGCCAGCAGCTTGGGCCTGACTAGCGGGAAGGGGGTAGGAGAGACCCAGTACTTC. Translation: CASSLGLTSGKGVGETQYF. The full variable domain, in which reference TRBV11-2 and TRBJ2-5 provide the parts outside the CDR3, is EAGVAQSPRYKIIEKRQSVAFWCNPISGHATLYWYQQILGQGPKLLIQFQNNGVVDDSQLPKDRFSAERLKGVDSTLKIQPAKLEDSAVYLCASSLGLTSGKGVGETQYFGPGTRLLVL.

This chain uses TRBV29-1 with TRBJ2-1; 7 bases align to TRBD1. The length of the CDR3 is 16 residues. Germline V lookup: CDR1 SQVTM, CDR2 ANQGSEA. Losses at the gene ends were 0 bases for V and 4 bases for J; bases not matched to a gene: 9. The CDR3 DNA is TGCAGCGTTGAAGATAGGGGGCCCTTCCTTTACAATGAGCAGTTCTTC. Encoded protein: CSVEDRGPFLYNEQFF.

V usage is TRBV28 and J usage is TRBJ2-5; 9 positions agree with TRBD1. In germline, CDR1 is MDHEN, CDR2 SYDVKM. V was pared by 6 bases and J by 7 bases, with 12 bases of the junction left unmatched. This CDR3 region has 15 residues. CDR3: CASSRVGDRVGTQYF. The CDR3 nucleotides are TGTGCCAGCAGCCGTGTGGGGGACAGGGTGGGGACCCAGTACTTC.

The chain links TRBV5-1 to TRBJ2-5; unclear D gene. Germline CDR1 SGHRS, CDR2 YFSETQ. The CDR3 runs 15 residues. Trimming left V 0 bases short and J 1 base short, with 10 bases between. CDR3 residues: CASSLGPGGQETQYF. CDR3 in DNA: TGCGCCAGCAGCTTGGGGCCGGGTGGCCAAGAGACCCAGTACTTC.

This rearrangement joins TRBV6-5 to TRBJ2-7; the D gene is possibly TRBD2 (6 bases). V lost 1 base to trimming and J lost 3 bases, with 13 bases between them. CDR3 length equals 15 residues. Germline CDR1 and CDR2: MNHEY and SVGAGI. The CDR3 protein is CASSYFRLGSYEQYF. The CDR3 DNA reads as TGTGCCAGCAGTTACTTCCGACTAGGGAGCTACGAGCAGTACTTC.

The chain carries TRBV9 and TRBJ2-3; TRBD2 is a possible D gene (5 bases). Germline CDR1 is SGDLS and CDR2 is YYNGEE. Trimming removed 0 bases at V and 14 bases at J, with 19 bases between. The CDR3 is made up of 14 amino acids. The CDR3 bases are TGTGCCAGCAGCGTAGAGTCTAGCCCAATTAATGTGTATTTT. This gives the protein CASSVESSPINVYF.

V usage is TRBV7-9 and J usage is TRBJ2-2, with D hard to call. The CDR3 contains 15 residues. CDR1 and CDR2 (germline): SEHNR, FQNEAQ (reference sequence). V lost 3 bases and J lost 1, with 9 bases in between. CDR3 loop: CASSFNTGNTGELFF. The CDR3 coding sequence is TGTGCCAGCAGCTTTAATACCGGGAACACCGGGGAGCTGTTTTTT.

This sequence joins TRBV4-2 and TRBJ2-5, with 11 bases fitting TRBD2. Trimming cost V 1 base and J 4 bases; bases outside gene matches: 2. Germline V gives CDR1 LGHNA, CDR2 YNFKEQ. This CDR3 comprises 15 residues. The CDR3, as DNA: TGTGCCAGCAGCCAAGGAGGACTAGCGGGAGAGACCCAGTACTTC. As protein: CASSQGGLAGETQYF.

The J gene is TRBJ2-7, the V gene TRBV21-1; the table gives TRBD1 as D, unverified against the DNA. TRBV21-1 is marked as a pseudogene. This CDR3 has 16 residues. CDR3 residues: CASSKEGDKTLYEQYF. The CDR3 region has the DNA TGTGCCAGCAGCAAAGAGGGGGACAAGACACTTTACGAGCAGTACTTC.

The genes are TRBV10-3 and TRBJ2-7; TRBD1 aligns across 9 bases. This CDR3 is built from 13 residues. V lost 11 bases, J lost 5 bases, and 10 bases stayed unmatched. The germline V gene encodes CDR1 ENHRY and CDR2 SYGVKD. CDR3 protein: CAGSTGGIHEQYF. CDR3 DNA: TGTGCCGGTTCGACAGGGGGGATCCACGAGCAGTACTTC.

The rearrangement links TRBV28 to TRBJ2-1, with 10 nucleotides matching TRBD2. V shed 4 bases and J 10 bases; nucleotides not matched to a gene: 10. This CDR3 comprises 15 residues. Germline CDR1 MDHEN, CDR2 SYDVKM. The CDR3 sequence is CASSSASGSREEQFF. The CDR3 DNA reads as TGTGCCAGCAGTTCTGCTAGCGGGAGTCGCGAAGAGCAGTTCTTC. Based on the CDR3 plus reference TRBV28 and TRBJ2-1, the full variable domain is DVKVTQSSRYLVKRTGEKVFLECVQDMDHENMFWYRQDPGLGLRLIYFSYDVKMKEKGDIPEGYSVSREKKERFSLILESASTNQTSMYLCASSSASGSREEQFFGPGTRLTVL.

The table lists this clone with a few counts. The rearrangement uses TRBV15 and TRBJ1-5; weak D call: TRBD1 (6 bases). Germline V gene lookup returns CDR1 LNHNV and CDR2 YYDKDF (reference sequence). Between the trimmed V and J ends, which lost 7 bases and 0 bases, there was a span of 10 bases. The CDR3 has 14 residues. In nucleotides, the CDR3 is TGTGCCACCATGAGGGGGTATAGCAATCAGCCCCAGCATTTT. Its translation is CATMRGYSNQPQHF. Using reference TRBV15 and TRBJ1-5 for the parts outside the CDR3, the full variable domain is DAMVIQNPRYQVTQFGKPVTLSCSQTLNHNVMYWYQQKSSQAPKLLFHYYDKDFNNEADTPDNFQSRRPNTSFCFLDIRSPGLGDTAMYLCATMRGYSNQPQHFGDGTRLSIL.

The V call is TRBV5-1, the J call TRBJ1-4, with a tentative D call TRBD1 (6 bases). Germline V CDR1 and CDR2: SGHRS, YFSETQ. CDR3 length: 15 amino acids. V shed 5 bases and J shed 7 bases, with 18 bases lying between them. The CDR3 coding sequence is TGCGCCAGCAGACCGTCCCAGGGGAAGCGTGAAAAACTGTTTTTT. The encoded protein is CASRPSQGKREKLFF.

The CDR3 DNA is TGCAGCGTTGGGTCTCGGGACCCTACTAGGTCGGGGGGTTGGGAGCAGTACTTC. This sequence encodes CSVGSRDPTRSGGWEQYF. The chain combines TRBV29-1 with TRBJ2-7, with 7 bases identical to TRBD2. The trim removed 4 bases at V and 7 bases at J, leaving 25 bases unmatched. CDR1 and CDR2 from the germline V gene are SQVTM and ANQGSEA. This CDR3 is built from 18 residues.

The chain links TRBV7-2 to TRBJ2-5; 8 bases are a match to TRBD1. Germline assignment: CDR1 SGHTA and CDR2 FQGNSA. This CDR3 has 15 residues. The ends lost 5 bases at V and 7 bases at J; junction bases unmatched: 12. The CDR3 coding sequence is TGTGCCAGCAGCCCGACAGGGGCCTTTTTAGGGACCCAGTACTTC. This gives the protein CASSPTGAFLGTQYF.

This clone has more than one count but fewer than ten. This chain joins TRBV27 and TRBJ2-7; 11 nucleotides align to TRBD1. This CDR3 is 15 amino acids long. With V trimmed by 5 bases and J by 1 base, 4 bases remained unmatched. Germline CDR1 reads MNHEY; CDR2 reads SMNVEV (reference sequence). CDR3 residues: CASSRTGGPSYEQYF. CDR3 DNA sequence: TGTGCCAGCAGTAGGACAGGGGGCCCATCCTACGAGCAGTACTTC.

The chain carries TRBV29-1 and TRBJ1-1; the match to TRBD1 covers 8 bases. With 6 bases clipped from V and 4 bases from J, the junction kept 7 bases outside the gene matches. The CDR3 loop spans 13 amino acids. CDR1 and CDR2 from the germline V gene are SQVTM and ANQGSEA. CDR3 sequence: CSVHKTGGTEAFF. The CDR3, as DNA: TGCAGCGTCCATAAAACAGGGGGCACTGAAGCTTTCTTT.

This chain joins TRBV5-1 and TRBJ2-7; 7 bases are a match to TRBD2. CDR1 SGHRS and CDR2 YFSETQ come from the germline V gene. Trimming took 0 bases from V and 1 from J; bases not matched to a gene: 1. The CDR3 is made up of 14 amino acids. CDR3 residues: CASSLAAGSYEQYF. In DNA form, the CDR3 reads TGCGCCAGCAGCTTGGCAGCGGGGTCCTACGAGCAGTACTTC.

The CDR3 reads CASRLARLLAGGQFF. DNA of the CDR3: TGTGCAAGTCGCTTAGCCAGGCTTCTAGCGGGAGGGCAGTTCTTC. This chain uses TRBV12-2 with TRBJ2-1; the D segment call TRBD2 is taken from the table without a DNA check. TRBV12-2 constitutes a pseudogene. The CDR3 runs to 15 residues.